The next 8 T cell receptor beta chains were all read from a single sample in a study of cytomegalovirus exposure and HLA in healthy donors. Primers: 60 Vbeta forward and 13 Jbeta reverse. Libraries were prepared by immunoSEQ multiplex PCR; TCRdb keeps only in-frame clonotypes and omits some of them. The repertoire holds about 120,000 clones, with about 80% as singletons. Sequenced input: PBMCs. The origin of the receptors is a woman between 40 and 55 years old in good health and CMV-seropositive.

The rearrangement uses TRBV19 and TRBJ2-5; D might be TRBD1 (5 bases). The CDR3 loop spans 15 amino acids. Trimming removed 3 bases from V and 3 bases from J, with 14 bases in between. Germline V gene data show CDR1 as LNHDA and CDR2 as SQIVND (reference sequence). CDR3 amino acids: CASSIIGKGKETQYF. CDR3 in DNA: TGTGCCAGTAGTATCATAGGGAAGGGGAAAGAGACCCAGTACTTC.

This clone appeared once. The chain combines TRBV6-5 with TRBJ1-2; 11 bases line up with TRBD1. The CDR3 loop spans 13 amino acids. V trimming: 6 bases; J trimming: 7 bases; junction bases outside the gene matches: 4. CDR1 MNHEY and CDR2 SVGAGI come from the germline V gene. CDR3 nucleotide sequence: TGTGCCAGCAGATGGACAGGGGGCTTTGGCTACACCTTC. This codes for CASRWTGGFGYTF.

This sequence joins TRBV9 and TRBJ1-1, with 7 bases identical to TRBD1. CDR3 length equals 17 residues. The germline CDR1 and CDR2 sequences are SGDLS and YYNGEE. V lost 4 bases, J lost 0 bases, and 12 bases stayed unmatched. CDR3 nucleotide sequence: TGTGCCAGCAGCACGCAGACAGGGAGGCTCTTGAACACTGAAGCTTTCTTT. This encodes CASSTQTGRLLNTEAFF.

V is TRBV6-1 and J is TRBJ2-5; TRBD1 agrees at 8 bases. The junction had 4 bases not matched to a gene; V was cut back by 3 bases and J by 1 base. Per germline, CDR1 MNHNS and CDR2 SASEGT. This CDR3 region has 15 residues. CDR3 sequence reads: CASSDRGQVQETQYF. In nucleotides, the CDR3 is TGTGCCAGCAGTGATAGGGGACAGGTCCAAGAGACCCAGTACTTC.

The genes are TRBV6-5 and TRBJ2-5, with TRBD1 matching over 8 bases. This CDR3 contains 13 residues. The V gene end was trimmed by 6 bases and the J gene end by 3 bases; junction bases not matched to a gene: 3. The V gene's germline CDR1 is MNHEY and CDR2 SVGAGI. CDR3 loop: CASSHRGKETQYF. The CDR3, as DNA: TGTGCCAGCAGCCACAGGGGGAAAGAGACCCAGTACTTC.

The genes are TRBV19 and TRBJ1-3; D is unresolved. CDR1 is LNHDA and CDR2 is SQIVND in the germline V gene (reference sequence). Trimming removed 4 bases at V and 2 bases at J, with 12 bases between. The CDR3 spans 15 residues. CDR3 bases: TGTGCCAGTAGTACCCGGAGACCCCCTGGAAACACCATATATTTT. As protein: CASSTRRPPGNTIYF.

This clone has only one observation. The chain joins TRBV10-2 to TRBJ2-2; TRBD2 matches 7 bases. The CDR3 consists of 13 residues. Per the germline V gene, CDR1 is WSHSY and CDR2 is SAAADI. V lost 8 bases to trimming and J lost 6 bases; unmatched junction nucleotides: 6. Here the CDR3 reads CASVSTSAGELFF. CDR3 coding DNA: TGCGCCAGCGTTTCAACTAGCGCCGGGGAGCTGTTTTTT.

The CDR3 spells CASSLRGNYGYTF. The CDR3 coding sequence is TGTGCCAGCAGCCTGAGAGGTAACTATGGCTACACCTTC. The chain combines TRBV25-1 with TRBJ1-2; D is unclear. From germline, CDR1 is MGHDK and CDR2 SYGVNS. CDR3 length: 13 amino acids. The germline V and J ends were trimmed by 6 bases and 1 base, with 9 bases remaining between them.